This T cell receptor (beta chain) was sequenced in a study of shared T cell receptors in the human thymus. Profiling relied on immunoSEQ multiplex PCR, and the TCRdb table lists in-frame clones only, not all of them. The sample has 500,000 to 550,000 clones, 75% to 80% seen once. This CDR3 has 17 residues. Germline CDR1 reads LNHNV; CDR2 reads YYDKDF (reference sequence). J gave up 3 bases and V 4 bases, and 6 bases lay outside the gene matches. These same data were also listed under a study on human thymus T cells. According to that study: In corrective heart surgery, resections were taken, and these provided the thymus tissue. Usage of V and J genes appeared biased in thymic and blood repertoires.

The TCR sequence derives from a boy under two years old with a congenital heart defect. Sequenced: thymocytes. The rearrangement links TRBV15 to TRBJ1-4, with TRBD1 matching 12 bases. The CDR3 nucleotides are TGTGCCACCAGCATCCGGGACAGGGGGCTGGCTAATGAAAAACTGTTTTTT. This translates into CATSIRDRGLANEKLFF.